The 18 T cell receptor beta chains below come from one sample, sequenced in a study of blood T cells in healthy people across ages. Primed by a sample-barcoded 5' primer and a J-beta primer mix, a second PCR proceeded for roughly 7 to 12 cycles. TCRdb itself ran the 5' RACE reads through MiXCR, one entry per CDR3 protein. The sample lists 780,000 or so distinct CDR3 sequences, approximately 53% occurring once. Material: blood. The receptors derive from a man aged 35-49 years in good health.

This clonotype was counted once. This sequence joins TRBV6-2 or TRBV6-3 and TRBJ2-3; perhaps TRBD1 as D (6 bases). Germline CDR1 is MNHEY and CDR2 is SVGEGT. Trimming stripped 6 bases from V and 6 bases from J, with 16 bases between. The CDR3 runs to 14 residues. As DNA, the CDR3 is TGTGCCAGCAGCCCAGGGGAGACATGGGATACGCAGTATTTT. It translates to CASSPGETWDTQYF.

This clonotype was counted a few times. This chain joins TRBV21-1 and TRBJ1-2. TRBV21-1 is reported as a pseudogene. The CDR3 runs to 17 residues. This chain's CDR3 is CASSKVQEDVPNYGYTF. CDR3 bases: TGTGCCAGCAGCAAAGTCCAAGAGGACGTTCCTAACTATGGCTACACCTTC.

In this sample, this clonotype turned up a few times. J is TRBJ2-3 and V is TRBV29-1; the D gene is possibly TRBD2 (7 bases). The CDR3 sequence is 13 residues long. Germline CDR1 SQVTM, CDR2 ANQGSEA. Trimming removed 7 bases from V and 4 bases from J, with 15 bases in between. CDR3 region: CSAGGPTPDTQYF. The CDR3 nucleotides read TGCAGCGCCGGGGGGCCGACGCCAGATACGCAGTATTTT.

V gene TRBV7-2 combines with J gene TRBJ1-6; D perhaps matches TRBD1 (5 bases). Trimming shortened V by 5 bases and J by 8 bases, and 16 bases separated the two germline ends. The CDR3 has 15 amino acids. Germline CDR1 is SGHTA and CDR2 is FQGNSA. CDR3 amino acids: CASSLVGREDSPLHF. The CDR3, as DNA: TGTGCCAGCAGCCTAGTGGGCAGGGAGGATTCACCCCTCCACTTT. The variable domain in full, with the rest retrieved from reference TRBV7-2 and TRBJ1-6, is GAGVSQSPSNKVTEKGKDVELRCDPISGHTALYWYRQSLGQGLEFLIYFQGNSAPDKSGLPSDRFSAERTGGSVSTLTIQRTQQEDSAVYLCASSLVGREDSPLHFGNGTRLTVT.

This clonotype showed up just a few times. The chain links TRBV6-5 to TRBJ2-7, with 10 bases that match TRBD1. Germline V gene data show CDR1 as MNHEY and CDR2 as SVGAGI. Trimming removed 0 bases from V and 4 bases from J; junction bases left unmatched: 3. The CDR3 consists of 15 residues. The chain's CDR3 is CASSYSGTGVYEQYF. As DNA, the CDR3 is TGTGCCAGCAGTTACTCCGGGACAGGGGTGTACGAGCAGTACTTC.

This chain links TRBV12-3 or TRBV12-4 with TRBJ2-3, with D uncertain. Trimming took off 6 bases at V and 4 bases at J, with 17 bases between the two ends. This CDR3 spans 15 amino acids. The CDR3 is CASRPASTAADTQYF. CDR3 coding DNA: TGTGCCAGCAGGCCAGCCTCAACTGCGGCAGATACGCAGTATTTT.

The gene calls are TRBV3-1 and TRBJ1-6; 11 bases match TRBD1. V shed 7 bases, J shed 8 bases, and the junction held 7 bases outside the gene matches. From germline, CDR1 is LGHDT and CDR2 YNNKEL (reference sequence). The CDR3 is 15 amino acids. CDR3 region: CASTYLGQGDSPLHF. CDR3 DNA: TGTGCCAGCACCTATCTGGGACAGGGGGATTCACCCCTCCACTTT.

The CDR3 here is CASSGQVLGGYTF. The CDR3 bases are TGTGCCAGCAGCGGACAGGTGTTGGGAGGCTACACCTTC. The V call is TRBV12-3 or TRBV12-4, the J call TRBJ1-2, with 7 nucleotides matching TRBD1. The CDR3 is made up of 13 amino acids. V was clipped by 6 bases and J by 8 bases; unmatched bases: 9.

The chain recombines TRBV27 with TRBJ2-4, with 7 bases aligning to TRBD1. The last part of the DNA fits TRBJ2-7 better; the J call may be wrong. Germline V CDR1 and CDR2: MNHEY, SMNVEV (reference sequence). CDR3 length equals 13 residues. The CDR3 loop is CASSFETGIEQYF. As DNA, the CDR3 is TGTGCCAGCAGTTTCGAGACAGGGATCGAGCAGTACTTC.

The chain carries TRBV18 and TRBJ2-5; D possibly corresponds to TRBD2 (7 bases). CDR1 and CDR2 from the germline V gene are KGHSH and LQKENI. The V end was cut by 1 base, the J end by 3 bases, with 18 bases between. The CDR3 has 17 amino acids. CDR3 sequence (DNA): TGTGCCAGCTCACCACTGGGCGGGGGCTTTGACGAAGAGACCCAGTACTTC. This encodes CASSPLGGGFDEETQYF.

This clonotype has more than one count but fewer than ten. The gene calls are TRBV10-3 and TRBJ2-7; 10 bases fit TRBD1. The CDR3 sequence is 13 residues long. Germline V gene sequence: CDR1 ENHRY, CDR2 SYGVKD. J was trimmed by 0 bases and V by 11 bases; bases with no gene match: 4. DNA for the CDR3: TGTGCCGTCCGGGACAGGGGCTCCTACGAGCAGTACTTC. Translated, it gives CAVRDRGSYEQYF.

The J gene is TRBJ2-3, the V gene TRBV24-1; D unresolved. This CDR3 has 14 residues. Germline CDR1 is KGHDR and CDR2 is SFDVKD. Between the trimmed V and J ends, which lost 3 bases and 4 bases, there was a span of 10 bases. In nucleotides, the CDR3 is TGTGCCACCAGTGATAGTATCTGGGCAGATACGCAGTATTTT. This encodes CATSDSIWADTQYF.

The chain carries TRBV28 and TRBJ2-5; TRBD2 matches 7 bases. With the DNA end fitting TRBJ2-7 better, the J assignment may be wrong. CDR1 and CDR2 (germline): MDHEN, SYDVKM. The CDR3 is made up of 18 amino acids. The CDR3 loop is CASSLFRGGGTTLHEQYF. The CDR3 bases are TGTGCCAGCAGTTTATTTCGCGGGGGAGGGACCACACTGCACGAGCAGTACTTC.

This clonotype was counted many times. This sequence joins TRBV11-2 and TRBJ2-1; D gene unclear. The ends were cut back, 5 bases at V and 7 bases at J, with 6 bases in the middle. The V gene's germline CDR1 is SGHAT and CDR2 FQNNGV. The CDR3 is 11 amino acids. CDR3 residues: CASSLLNEQFF. Here the CDR3 DNA reads TGTGCCAGCAGCCTCCTAAATGAGCAGTTCTTC.

The V gene is TRBV6-5, the J gene TRBJ2-6; D is ambiguous. The V gene's germline CDR1 is MNHEY and CDR2 SVGAGI. The V gene lost 4 bases and the J gene lost 0 bases, with 7 bases spanning the gap. CDR3 length: 15 residues. CDR3 sequence: CASSWADSGANVLTF. DNA of the CDR3: TGTGCCAGCAGTTGGGCCGACTCTGGGGCCAACGTCCTGACTTTC.

The rearrangement links TRBV18 to TRBJ1-1; no definite D call. The CDR3 consists of 13 residues. Germline V gives CDR1 KGHSH, CDR2 LQKENI. Trimming removed 6 bases at V and 0 bases at J, with 8 bases between. The CDR3 here is CASSQPMNTEAFF. CDR3 DNA sequence: TGTGCCAGCTCCCAACCCATGAACACTGAAGCTTTCTTT.

This chain links TRBV28 with TRBJ2-1; D may be TRBD1 or TRBD2 (6 bases each). CDR3 length: 15 amino acids. Trimming removed 1 base from V and 4 bases from J, with 11 bases in between. Germline assignment: CDR1 MDHEN and CDR2 SYDVKM. DNA for the CDR3: TGTGCCAGCAGTTTATTGGGGGGCCATTACAATGAGCAGTTCTTC. It codes for CASSLLGGHYNEQFF.

This clonotype showed up just a few times. J is TRBJ1-2 and V is TRBV5-4; weak D call: TRBD1 (5 bases). The V gene lost 2 bases and the J gene lost 1 base, with 12 bases spanning the gap. The CDR3 consists of 15 residues. Germline V CDR1 and CDR2: SGHNT, YYREEE (reference sequence). The CDR3 DNA sequence: TGTGCCAGCAGCTTAAGGGACCGGGGTAACTATGGCTACACCTTC. It is translated as CASSLRDRGNYGYTF.